This is a list of T cell receptor beta chains from one sample in a study of T cell changes during pregnancy in multiple sclerosis. Measured with immunoSEQ multiplex PCR; TCRdb has only the in-frame clones, and not every one. The table lists approximately 100,000 clones, more than 90% of them singletons, with under 1.5% in the top ten. The source material was peripheral blood, sampled in the second trimester of pregnancy. These receptors were obtained from a female donor with multiple sclerosis, enrolled in a pregnancy study. CDR3s include the opening cysteine and the closing phenylalanine or tryptophan.

v_gene	j_gene	CDR3aa
TRBV9	TRBJ1-1	CASSVRRTGEAFF
TRBV7-9	TRBJ2-5	CASIMRGGETQYF
TRBV6-1	TRBJ1-1	CASSEVWDRGRTEAFF
TRBV7-9	TRBJ2-2	CASSMDRGELFF
TRBV19	TRBJ1-1	CASSIEGRNTEAFF
TRBV7-7	TRBJ2-5	CASSLGQGAETQYF
TRBV6-1	TRBJ1-1	CVGARGLNTEAFF
TRBV11-2	TRBJ1-1	CASSLDFSTEAFF
TRBV30	TRBJ1-2	CAWSGTGGVYGYTF
TRBV10-1	TRBJ1-2	CASTLRVGDYGYTF
TRBV7-3	TRBJ2-2	CASSRLAGNRGELFF
TRBV2	TRBJ2-5	CLAGETQETQYF
TRBV27	TRBJ2-3	CASSDRVNTQYF
TRBV7-3	TRBJ1-1	CASSLRGGGTEAFF
TRBV7-9	TRBJ2-7	CASSLILGGSYEQYF
TRBV7-9	TRBJ2-3	CASSSPGIKTDTQYF
TRBV29-1	TRBJ1-1	CSVEDQANFTEAFF
TRBV28	TRBJ2-2	CASTYARGSGTGELFF
TRBV5-4	TRBJ2-7	CASSSGQGTAEQYF
TRBV7-2	TRBJ1-5	CASSPRGRDQPQHF
TRBV29-1	TRBJ1-2	CSVEDRGTADYGYTF
TRBV6-5	TRBJ1-2	CASSYSGREYYGYTF
TRBV7-3	TRBJ2-2	CASSPRDRGSGRFTGELFF
TRBV27	TRBJ2-6	CASSLGQGGGANVLTF
TRBV30	TRBJ2-7	CAWSAQSSYEQYF
TRBV5-4	TRBJ1-3	CASSKGTGSGNTIYF
TRBV9	TRBJ2-2	CASSLRGVEPGELFF
TRBV5-4	TRBJ2-3	CASSLVQGSTDTQYF
TRBV28	TRBJ2-7	CGVRGDRGGYEQYF
TRBV28	TRBJ1-2	CASSLGAAFYGYTF
TRBV5-1	TRBJ1-4	CASSFSGTGGEKLFF
TRBV28	TRBJ2-3	CASSPLAGLLRDTQYF
TRBV7-8	TRBJ1-1	CASSLTQQENTEAFF
TRBV5-4	TRBJ1-1	CATKGQGNTEAFF
TRBV27	TRBJ2-1	CASSKLAGGLSEQFF
TRBV21-1	TRBJ2-3	CASSKAGRAGGGTDTQYF
TRBV5-1	TRBJ1-1	CASSLGGKSETEAFF
TRBV9	TRBJ2-1	CASSGRDNSYNEQFF
TRBV9	TRBJ2-3	CASSVDMGGLLLDTQYF
TRBV27	TRBJ2-5	CASRTTGGQETQYF
TRBV9	TRBJ2-7	CASSPVGDRGEQYF
TRBV7-2	TRBJ2-6	CASSLTGTGANVLTF